The text below deals with one T cell receptor beta chain. The data stem from a study of blood T cell repertoires in COVID-19. Study information: Both acute and convalescent COVID-19 samples were obtained from the United States, Italy and Spain. Nucleic acid was either cDNA or gDNA, and it came from T cells, B-cell-depleted T cells, or PBMCs.

Original methodology: Estimates of nucleated cell counts were drawn from the amplification of reference gene primers. The protocol was immunoSEQ multiplex PCR, while the TCRdb copy is restricted to in-frame clones and leaves out a portion. V, J and clone size derive from that table, while D and trimming were established from the DNA sequence. The table has approximately 90,000 clones, about 86% seen once. The clonotype comes from a woman older than 75 with acute or convalescent COVID-19. Sequencing used peripheral blood.

The DNA for the CDR3 is TGTGCCAGCAGCCCTAGCGGGGGAGCTTACAATGAGCAGTTCTTC. Translating gives CASSPSGGAYNEQFF. This chain links TRBV9 with TRBJ2-1; 10 bases map to TRBD2. Germline V gives CDR1 SGDLS, CDR2 YYNGEE. The CDR3 length is 15 residues. V gave up 4 bases and J gave up 4 bases; unmatched junction bases: 5.